This paragraph covers one T cell receptor beta chain sequence. Antigen unknown. TCRdb's table, derived via immunoSEQ multiplex PCR, lists solely in-frame clones and lacks some. The sample records roughly 83,000 clones, about 90% being singletons. The germline V gene has CDR1 SNHLY and CDR2 FYNNEI. CDR3 length equals 14 residues. V was trimmed by 3 bases and J by 7 bases, leaving 13 bases between them. The sample originates from a study of OX40 agonist ivuxolimab in advanced cancers. Study background: Enrolled patients in dose escalation had cancers that were hepatocellular carcinoma, melanoma, renal cell or head and neck cancer.

General study findings and limits: Near-lowest levels of clonal expansion characterized partial responders at 0.1-3.0 mg/kg.

This sample comprised CD4+ or CD8+ T cells sorted from blood, obtained in a trial of the OX40 agonist ivuxolimab. The receptor's source is an adult with an advanced solid tumor such as melanoma, head and neck, liver or kidney cancer. The rearrangement uses TRBV2 and TRBJ1-5, with a possible D match to TRBD1 (5 bases). The CDR3 here is CASSDGQGEQPQHF. In DNA, the CDR3 is TGTGCCAGCAGTGATGGGCAGGGAGAACAGCCCCAGCATTTT.